Sequencing of this TCR beta chain was carried out in a study of T-cell memory formation after mild COVID-19. CDR3 length: 15 residues. Per the germline V gene, CDR1 is KGHSH and CDR2 is LQKENI. The V and J ends lost 6 bases and 0 bases, in that order; junction bases with no gene match: 6. TCRdb re-analysed the 5' RACE reads in MiXCR, keeping a single row per CDR3 protein. This sample has fewer than 300,000 distinct CDR3 sequences, with approximately 15% found just once. This receptor was taken from a man aged 18 to 35 who had mild COVID-19 (a few samples of this study predate the infection). Cell type and time point are not known. Material for sequencing was PBMCs or a T cell subset sorted from them (not recorded which). This chain links TRBV18 with TRBJ2-7; 9 positions agree with TRBD2. Here the CDR3 reads CASSPISGGSYEQYF. In DNA form, the CDR3 reads TGTGCCAGCTCCCCCATTAGCGGGGGCTCCTACGAGCAGTACTTC.